These 18 T cell receptor beta chains came from one sample sequenced in a study of CD8 T cells in ankylosing spondylitis. TCRdb re-derived calls from the 5' RACE reads in MiXCR, one entry per CDR3 protein. The repertoire has roughly 160,000 distinct CDR3 sequences, around a tenth of them found once; the top ten carry around 29%. The sample comprised blood, either unsorted or a sorted T cell fraction (not recorded which). These receptors were taken from a male donor with ankylosing spondylitis or in good health (not recorded which).

This clonotype came up a few times. This may stem from a read error, because a much larger clone lies one nucleotide away. The chain links TRBV7-7 to TRBJ2-1, with D tentatively TRBD2 (6 bases). Germline V CDR1 and CDR2: SSHAT, FNYEAQ (reference sequence). This CDR3 region has 14 residues. The CDR3 loop reads CTSSLSLADNEQFF. In nucleotides, the CDR3 is TGTACCAGCAGCTTAAGCTTAGCGGACAATGAGCAGTTCTTC.

At least ten counts were recorded for this clonotype. The rearrangement links TRBV6-1 to TRBJ1-1; 11 bases map to TRBD1. Per germline, CDR1 MNHNS and CDR2 SASEGT. CDR3 length equals 17 residues. The J segment lost 3 bases and the V segment lost 2 bases, leaving 8 bases of the junction unmatched. CDR3 region: CASSERTGGAGDTEAFF. The CDR3 DNA reads as TGTGCCAGCAGTGAACGGACAGGGGGCGCAGGGGACACTGAAGCTTTCTTT.

This clonotype was seen repeatedly, ten times or more. DNA for the CDR3: TGTGCCAGCAGTGTCGGGACCGCCAGTCCCACTGAAGCTTTCTTT. Protein: CASSVGTASPTEAFF. The chain carries TRBV27 and TRBJ1-1, with D perhaps matching TRBD1 (5 bases). Trimming removed 5 bases at V and 4 bases at J, with 17 bases between. Germline assignment: CDR1 MNHEY and CDR2 SMNVEV (reference sequence). The CDR3 consists of 15 residues.

This clonotype was seen only a few times. V usage is TRBV7-8 and J usage is TRBJ2-1, with 8 positions matching TRBD1. The CDR3 totals 15 residues. Looked up from germline, CDR1 is SGHVS and CDR2 is FQNEAQ. V was clipped by 5 bases and J by 5 bases; unmatched bases: 8. The CDR3 loop is CASSLWTGRHNEQFF. For the CDR3, the DNA is TGTGCCAGCAGCCTCTGGACAGGGAGGCACAATGAGCAGTTCTTC.

This clonotype was observed at least ten times. The V and J genes are TRBV28 and TRBJ2-7; D possibly uses TRBD1 or TRBD2 (6 bases each). V was shortened by 8 bases and J by 2 bases, with 16 bases between the two germline ends. Germline V gene sequence: CDR1 MDHEN, CDR2 SYDVKM. CDR3 size: 14 residues. CDR3 DNA sequence: TGTGCCAGCCAAGGGGGGATAATTCCCTACGAGCAGTACTTC. Its translation is CASQGGIIPYEQYF.

At least ten counts were recorded for this clonotype. This chain's CDR3 is CASSLDSGPGELFF. The CDR3 nucleotides read TGCGCCAGCAGCTTGGATTCTGGGCCCGGGGAGCTGTTTTTT. The J gene is TRBJ2-2, the V gene TRBV5-1; the D is unclear. Germline CDR1 SGHRS, CDR2 YFSETQ. This CDR3 is built from 14 residues. The V end lost 0 bases, the J end lost 6 bases, and 9 bases lay between the germline ends.

The chain employs TRBV7-7 and TRBJ2-5; no firm D call. CDR1 is SSHAT and CDR2 is FNYEAQ in the germline V gene (reference sequence). CDR3 length: 13 residues. V shed 3 bases and J shed 5 bases, with 10 bases lying between them. The CDR3 nucleotides read TGTGCCAGCAGCTTCGTCCAGGATGAGACCCAGTACTTC. This codes for CASSFVQDETQYF. The full variable domain, in which reference TRBV7-7 and TRBJ2-5 provide the parts outside the CDR3, is GAGVSQSPRYKVTKRGQDVTLRCDPISSHATLYWYQQALGQGPEFLTYFNYEAQPDKSGLPSDRFSAERPEGSISTLTIQRTEQRDSAMYRCASSFVQDETQYFGPGTRLLVL.

The CDR3 bases are TGTGCCAGCAGACCCGGCCCCTGGCCCCAGCATTTT. It encodes CASRPGPWPQHF. The chain has TRBV5-6 and TRBJ1-5; D unresolved. The CDR3 is 12 amino acids. Trimming removed 5 bases at V and 9 bases at J, with 12 bases between. CDR1 is SGHDT, CDR2 YYEEEE, per germline. The variable domain in full, with the rest retrieved from reference TRBV5-6 and TRBJ1-5, is DAGVTQSPTHLIKTRGQQVTLRCSPKSGHDTVSWYQQALGQGPQFIFQYYEEEERQRGNFPDRFSGHQFPNYSSELNVNALLLGDSALYLCASRPGPWPQHFGDGTRLSIL.

This clonotype showed up just a few times. The rearrangement uses TRBV5-1 and TRBJ2-7; D possibly uses TRBD1 or TRBD2 (5 bases each). The germline V and J ends were trimmed by 0 bases and 2 bases, with 9 bases remaining between them. Looked up from germline, CDR1 is SGHRS and CDR2 is YFSETQ. This CDR3 is 14 amino acids long. The chain's CDR3 is CASSLGDGTYEQYF. In DNA, the CDR3 is TGCGCCAGCAGCTTGGGGGACGGTACCTACGAGCAGTACTTC.

This clonotype was found a few times. The chain carries TRBV19 and TRBJ1-2, with 8 bases matching TRBD1. Germline CDR1 reads LNHDA; CDR2 reads SQIVND (reference sequence). The V segment lost 7 bases and the J segment 1 base; nucleotides outside the gene matches: 2. The CDR3 covers 13 residues. The CDR3 nucleotides read TGTGCCAGTAATGACAGGGGTAACTATGGCTACACCTTC. It specifies CASNDRGNYGYTF. The full variable domain, completed using reference TRBV19 and TRBJ1-2, is DGGITQSPKYLFRKEGQNVTLSCEQNLNHDAMYWYRQDPGQGLRLIYYSQIVNDFQKGDIAEGYSVSREKKESFPLTVTSAQKNPTAFYLCASNDRGNYGYTFGSGTRLTVV.

This clonotype was observed many times. The genes are TRBV27 and TRBJ1-1; no reliable D call. The CDR3 has 16 residues. CDR1 and CDR2 (germline): MNHEY, SMNVEV (reference sequence). The V end lost 0 bases, the J end lost 0 bases, and 11 bases lay between the germline ends. The CDR3 DNA sequence: TGTGCCAGCAGTTTATCGATACGTCAGCTGAACACTGAAGCTTTCTTT. It yields the protein CASSLSIRQLNTEAFF.

The chain uses TRBV7-2 and TRBJ2-7; D call uncertain. This CDR3 region has 11 residues. Germline V CDR1 and CDR2: SGHTA, FQGNSA. Trimming left V 2 bases short and J 6 bases short, with 5 bases between. CDR3 nucleotide sequence: TGTGCCAGCAGCTTAAGCATCGAGCAGTACTTC. Residues: CASSLSIEQYF.

This clonotype was recorded at least ten times. This chain connects TRBV5-6 to TRBJ1-5, with D possibly being TRBD1 (5 bases). This CDR3 contains 16 residues. Per germline, CDR1 SGHDT and CDR2 YYEEEE. With 3 bases removed from V and 4 bases from J, the gap between germline ends came to 17 bases. The CDR3 loop is CASSSLGLTDNQPQHF. The CDR3 DNA follows: TGTGCCAGCAGCTCTCTGGGACTGACTGATAATCAGCCCCAGCATTTT.

This clonotype occurred many times. The V call is TRBV6-5, the J call TRBJ2-1, with 7 bases fitting TRBD2. The V segment lost 0 bases and the J segment 4 bases; nucleotides outside the gene matches: 3. Germline V lookup: CDR1 MNHEY, CDR2 SVGAGI. This CDR3 has 15 residues. The CDR3 DNA follows: TGTGCCAGCAGTTACTCCGGGGGGACGTACAATGAGCAGTTCTTC. Its translation: CASSYSGGTYNEQFF.

This clonotype was found many times. This rearrangement joins TRBV3-1 to TRBJ2-6; weak D call: TRBD1 (5 bases). The germline gives CDR1 LGHDT, CDR2 YNNKEL (reference sequence). V lost 6 bases, J lost 2 bases, and 5 bases lay in between. CDR3 length: 13 amino acids. The CDR3 DNA follows: TGTGCCAGCAGGGACACTGGGGCCAACGTCCTGACTTTC. Amino acids: CASRDTGANVLTF.

The rearrangement links TRBV4-1 to TRBJ1-4, with 8 bases lining up with TRBD1. Germline values: CDR1 MGHRA, CDR2 YSYEKL. The CDR3 has 16 residues. V lost 6 bases to trimming and J lost 4 bases; unmatched junction nucleotides: 10. Here the CDR3 reads CASRDGQGGSNEKLFF. DNA for the CDR3: TGCGCCAGCAGAGATGGACAGGGTGGGAGTAATGAAAAACTGTTTTTT.

In this sample, this clonotype turned up many times. V is TRBV7-9 and J is TRBJ2-3, with D perhaps matching TRBD2 (5 bases). Germline V gene data show CDR1 as SEHNR and CDR2 as FQNEAQ (reference sequence). V lost 5 bases, J lost 3 bases, and 12 bases lay in between. The length of the CDR3 is 14 residues. The CDR3 is CASSQIGLTDTQYF. CDR3 coding DNA: TGTGCCAGCAGCCAGATTGGACTGACAGATACGCAGTATTTT.

This clonotype was observed at least ten times. The chain employs TRBV5-1 and TRBJ2-2, with 7 bases identical to TRBD2. Germline lookup yields CDR1 SGHRS and CDR2 YFSETQ. This CDR3 is built from 16 residues. Trimming cost V 2 bases and J 0 bases; bases outside gene matches: 4. CDR3 coding DNA: TGCGCCAGCAGCTTTTTAGCGGGTGCGAACACCGGGGAGCTGTTTTTT. Translated, it gives CASSFLAGANTGELFF.